These T cell receptor beta chains were read from a single sample in a study of blood T cell repertoires in COVID-19. TCRdb's table, derived via immunoSEQ multiplex PCR, lists solely in-frame clones and lacks some. The sample lists approximately 170,000 clones, 70% to 85% seen once, with 6.5% to 7.5% in the top ten. The source material was peripheral blood. The receptor set was obtained from a man at least 80 years old with COVID-19, enrolled during active disease. CDR3s include the opening cysteine and the closing phenylalanine or tryptophan. The D gene is left open where the match is weak. Clone sizes are given selectively: once, few, many, or a class where the clone is expanded.

CDR3 DNA	CDR3 protein	D gene	J gene	clone size	V gene
TGTGCCAGCAGCCAAGGGGTAGGAGTACATGGCTACACCTTC	CASSQGVGVHGYTF	.	TRBJ1-2	once	TRBV3-1/TRBV3-2
TGTGCCAGCAGCCCCCGGACAGGGATTTATAGCAATCAGCCCCAGCATTTT	CASSPRTGIYSNQPQHF	TRBD1	TRBJ1-5	.	TRBV28
TGTGCCAGCAGGCTTAACAGTGCGACCGGGGAGCTGTTTTTT	CASRLNSATGELFF	.	TRBJ2-2	.	TRBV11-2
TGTGCCAGTAGTATAGGGCAGGCTAATTATCAGCCCCAGCATTTT	CASSIGQANYQPQHF	.	TRBJ1-5	.	TRBV19
TGCAGCGCTGCCCTCGAGGTTTGGAACACTGAAGCTTTCTTT	CSAALEVWNTEAFF	.	TRBJ1-1	.	TRBV29-1
TGTGCCAGCTCACCTCCGGGACAGGGGGCGCGGGCGGATACGCAGTATTTT	CASSPPGQGARADTQYF	TRBD1	TRBJ2-3	.	TRBV18
TGTGGTACAAATGAAAAACTGTTTTTT	CGTNEKLFF	.	TRBJ1-4	.	TRBV19
TGTGCCAGCAGCTGGAGGAGCACAGATACGCAGTATTTT	CASSWRSTDTQYF	.	TRBJ2-3	.	TRBV7-2
TGTGCCATTAGAGGGGCCAAGGGACTTGACTATGGCTACACCTTC	CAIRGAKGLDYGYTF	.	TRBJ1-2	once	TRBV10-3
TGTGCCAGCAGCGAGGGACAGCACTCTGGGGCCAACGTCCTGACTTTC	CASSEGQHSGANVLTF	TRBD1	TRBJ2-6	few	TRBV9
TGTGCCAGCAGCGTAGGCGGGATCAACACTGAAGCTTTCTTT	CASSVGGINTEAFF	.	TRBJ1-1	few	TRBV9
TGTGCCAGCAGTGAAGTCAGGGTTAGCTCCTATAATTCACCCCTCCACTTT	CASSEVRVSSYNSPLHF	.	TRBJ1-6	.	TRBV6-1
TGCGCCAGCAGCTTGGCTGCCGGGACAGCGAACACCGGGGAGCTGTTTTTT	CASSLAAGTANTGELFF	TRBD1	TRBJ2-2	.	TRBV5-1
TGTGCCAGCAGTTCCCTGTTAAACATGAACACTGAAGCTTTCTTT	CASSSLLNMNTEAFF	.	TRBJ1-1	.	TRBV6-2/TRBV6-3
TGCAGCCAACGGACAGGGAGCACAGATACGCAGTATTTT	CSQRTGSTDTQYF	TRBD1	TRBJ2-3	.	TRBV29-1
TGTGCCAGCAGCGAGAGACAGGTGGCGGAGACCCAGTACTTC	CASSERQVAETQYF	.	TRBJ2-5	.	TRBV7-2
TGTGCCAGCAGCGTAGGAGGGGGTAATTCACCCCTCCACTTT	CASSVGGGNSPLHF	.	TRBJ1-6	many	TRBV9
TGCGCCAGCAGCTTACCGACTAGCGGGGTCCACAATGAGCAGTTCTTC	CASSLPTSGVHNEQFF	TRBD2	TRBJ2-1	.	TRBV5-1
TGTGCCAGCAGCCCCACAGGGCACAGGAGCACAGATACGCAGTATTTT	CASSPTGHRSTDTQYF	.	TRBJ2-3	.	TRBV11-2
TGTGCCAGCAGCCAAGAGGCGGGAGTTACTGAAGCTTTCTTT	CASSQEAGVTEAFF	.	TRBJ1-1	.	TRBV3-1/TRBV3-2
TGTGCCAGCAGTTCTCGGGACAGGGCCCTTAATTCACCCCTCCACTTT	CASSSRDRALNSPLHF	TRBD1	TRBJ1-6	.	TRBV28
TGTGCCAGTAGTAACAGGGACTATGGCTACACCTTC	CASSNRDYGYTF	.	TRBJ1-2	.	TRBV19
TGTGCCAGCAGCGGGGACAGGGGGTCCTACGAGCAGTACTTC	CASSGDRGSYEQYF	TRBD1	TRBJ2-7	.	TRBV2
TGTGCCAGTCGGGACAGGGTTCGAGGCGGGGAGCTGTTTTTT	CASRDRVRGGELFF	TRBD1	TRBJ2-2	.	TRBV19
TGTGCCAGCAGGGTGACAGGGGGCCAGTACGAGCAGTACTTC	CASRVTGGQYEQYF	TRBD1	TRBJ2-7	.	TRBV2
TGTGCCAGCAGAAGGACAGGGACGGATGGCTACACCTTC	CASRRTGTDGYTF	TRBD1	TRBJ1-2	.	TRBV7-3
TGTGCCACCAGTGATTCTCGGGACAGGGACTACGAGCAGTACTTC	CATSDSRDRDYEQYF	TRBD1	TRBJ2-7	.	TRBV24-1
TGTGCCAGCAGCGCTAGGACAGGGGGCGCACGGGGCTACACCTTC	CASSARTGGARGYTF	TRBD1	TRBJ1-2	.	TRBV7-2
TGCGCCAGCAGCTGGTCGGGGGGTAGCACAGATACGCAGTATTTT	CASSWSGGSTDTQYF	TRBD2	TRBJ2-3	once	TRBV5-1
TGTGCCGGCAGCCAGACAGGATCCAACGAGCAGTACTTC	CAGSQTGSNEQYF	.	TRBJ2-7	.	TRBV7-9
TGTGCCAGCAGCCAAGTGACTAGCGGGGGGGCGCCGCAGTATTTT	CASSQVTSGGAPQYF	TRBD2	TRBJ2-3	.	TRBV3-1/TRBV3-2
TGCGCCAGCAGCCAAAACCCGACAGGTGGAAAAGAGACCCAGTACTTC	CASSQNPTGGKETQYF	.	TRBJ2-5	.	TRBV4-3
TGTGCCAGCAGCCCGGACAGGTTGAGAGGCTACACCTTC	CASSPDRLRGYTF	TRBD1	TRBJ1-2	.	TRBV7-6
TGTGCCAGCAGCAAATATGGGGGGGCCGGGGCAGATACGCAGTATTTT	CASSKYGGAGADTQYF	.	TRBJ2-3	once	TRBV7-8
TGTGCCAGCAGTACACAGGGCGAAGCTTTCTTT	CASSTQGEAFF	.	TRBJ1-1	.	TRBV6-5
TGTGCCAGCAGTTACTCGGAACGGCGGGGGACCTACGAGCAGTACTTC	CASSYSERRGTYEQYF	TRBD2	TRBJ2-7	.	TRBV6-2/TRBV6-3
TGTGCCAGTAGCCCGGGAGGGGACACTGAAGCTTTCTTT	CASSPGGDTEAFF	.	TRBJ1-1	.	TRBV19
TGCAGCGCTGTAGCGGGGGGGATAGGCTACGAGCAGTACTTC	CSAVAGGIGYEQYF	TRBD2	TRBJ2-7	.	TRBV29-1
TGTGCCAGTAGTATAGGGCCCCCTGGCTATGGCTACACCTTC	CASSIGPPGYGYTF	.	TRBJ1-2	.	TRBV19
TGTGCCAGCAGCCCGCGGACAGGGGAGAACACCGGGGAGCTGTTTTTT	CASSPRTGENTGELFF	TRBD1	TRBJ2-2	.	TRBV7-3
TGTGCCAGCAGCGTGGGGGACAGGGGTCAGCCCCAGCATTTT	CASSVGDRGQPQHF	TRBD1	TRBJ1-5	.	TRBV9
TGTGCCAGTAGTCCAGCTAGCGGGGGACCCTTCGGGGATGAGCAGTTCTTC	CASSPASGGPFGDEQFF	TRBD2	TRBJ2-1	.	TRBV19
TGCAGTGCTAGTGGACAGAACAATCAGCCCCAGCATTTT	CSASGQNNQPQHF	.	TRBJ1-5	.	TRBV20-1
TGTGCCAGCAGTGAGACAAGAGACGAGCAGTACTTC	CASSETRDEQYF	.	TRBJ2-7	.	TRBV6-1
TGTGCCAGCAGCTTTTCGGCGACTAGCAGCCAGACCCAGTACTTC	CASSFSATSSQTQYF	.	TRBJ2-5	.	TRBV12-1
TGTGCCAGTAGTATAATTCGGCAGGGAGAAAAACTGTTTTTT	CASSIIRQGEKLFF	.	TRBJ1-4	.	TRBV19
TGTGCCAGCACAGGGGGCGATGGCTACACCTTC	CASTGGDGYTF	TRBD1	TRBJ1-2	.	TRBV6-6
TGTGCCAGCAGCCTCTCTAGCGGGGGCCACAATGAGCAGTTCTTC	CASSLSSGGHNEQFF	TRBD2	TRBJ2-1	.	TRBV11-2
TGTGCCAGCAGTGTAGCGGGTTTTGAAGCTTTCTTT	CASSVAGFEAFF	.	TRBJ1-1	.	TRBV27
TGTGCCAGCACCGACAGGTTGACTGAAGCTTTCTTT	CASTDRLTEAFF	.	TRBJ1-1	.	TRBV12-3/TRBV12-4
TGTGCCAGCAGCTTCAGAGGGAGGGGCACCATATATTTT	CASSFRGRGTIYF	.	TRBJ1-3	.	TRBV5-4
TGTGCCATCACTGGCAGGGCTACCGGGGAGCTGTTTTTT	CAITGRATGELFF	.	TRBJ2-2	.	TRBV10-3
TGCGCCAGCAGCTCGGTGCCGGGGTTAGGCTCACCCCTCCACTTT	CASSSVPGLGSPLHF	.	TRBJ1-6	few	TRBV5-1
TGTGCCAGCAGCGGACAGGCTACGAGGGAGCCCCAGCATTTT	CASSGQATREPQHF	TRBD1	TRBJ1-5	.	TRBV6-6
TGTGCCAGCAGATCTATGACCCTGGGCAATTCACCCCTCCACTTT	CASRSMTLGNSPLHF	.	TRBJ1-6	.	TRBV27
TGTGCCAGCAGTGAAGTCGGCGGGCGAGAGACCCAGTACTTC	CASSEVGGRETQYF	.	TRBJ2-5	.	TRBV6-1
TGTGCCAGCAGCTTAATTCATTCAGGGGCCCTTTACCAAGAGACCCAGTACTTC	CASSLIHSGALYQETQYF	.	TRBJ2-5	.	TRBV5-6
TGCGCCAGCAGCCGGGGACAGGGTGATGAAGCTTTCTTT	CASSRGQGDEAFF	TRBD1	TRBJ1-1	.	TRBV5-1